One sample yielded the 27 T cell receptor beta chains listed below, sequenced in a study of cytomegalovirus exposure and HLA in healthy donors. PCR amplification relied on 60 Vbeta primers (plus 13 Jbeta primers). Clones were read by immunoSEQ multiplex PCR, and TCRdb kept only the in-frame ones, dropping some. The sample records approximately 130,000 clones, under 75% being singletons. Input material: PBMCs. The receptors were sampled from a middle-aged woman in good health and CMV-seronegative.

This clone was detected only a few times. The chain couples TRBV6-5 to TRBJ2-7; possible D gene TRBD1, 6 bases. Deletions cut 8 bases from V and 1 base from J, with 12 bases between. In germline, CDR1 is MNHEY, CDR2 SVGAGI. This CDR3 comprises 13 residues. The CDR3 loop is CASASTGSYEQYF. CDR3 bases: TGTGCCAGCGCGTCGACAGGTTCCTACGAGCAGTACTTC.

The V and J genes are TRBV30 and TRBJ1-1; D is perhaps TRBD1 (5 bases). CDR1 is GTSNPN, CDR2 SVGIG, per germline (reference sequence). Trimming removed 4 bases from V and 0 bases from J, with 12 bases in between. The CDR3 runs 14 residues. CDR3: CAWNLGQMNTEAFF. The CDR3 coding sequence is TGTGCCTGGAACCTGGGGCAGATGAACACTGAAGCTTTCTTT.

The V and J genes are TRBV6-1 and TRBJ2-7; TRBD1 might be the D (6 bases). Trimming pared 4 bases from V and 3 bases from J, leaving 10 bases between. CDR1 and CDR2 (germline): MNHNS, SASEGT. The CDR3 is 13 residues long. The CDR3 DNA reads TGTGCCAGCAGTGCCGGACAGTTCTACGAGCAGTACTTC. Translated, it gives CASSAGQFYEQYF.

V gene TRBV7-2 combines with J gene TRBJ2-7; D is undetermined. CDR1 is SGHTA and CDR2 is FQGNSA in the germline V gene. V gave up 5 bases and J gave up 3 bases, with 5 bases separating them. This CDR3 is built from 11 residues. The CDR3 nucleotides are TGTGCCAGCAGCCTCCGCTACGAGCAGTACTTC. Its translation: CASSLRYEQYF.

CDR3 nucleotide sequence: TGCGCCAGCAGCTCGCCGGGGGTTGGGGAAAAACTGTTTTTT. Amino acids: CASSSPGVGEKLFF. The V and J genes are TRBV5-1 and TRBJ1-4; D perhaps matches TRBD1 (5 bases). The CDR3 covers 14 residues. V lost 3 bases and J lost 8, with 14 bases in between. The germline gives CDR1 SGHRS, CDR2 YFSETQ.

The chain employs TRBV29-1 and TRBJ1-4; no reliable D call. In germline, CDR1 is SQVTM, CDR2 ANQGSEA. This CDR3 spans 14 amino acids. Trimming removed 4 bases from V and 5 bases from J, with 14 bases in between. CDR3 DNA sequence: TGCAGCGTTGTTAGGAGGGAGCGAAATGAAAAACTGTTTTTT. Its translation is CSVVRRERNEKLFF.

The rearrangement joins TRBV29-1 to TRBJ1-1; unclear D gene. The CDR3 contains 13 residues. Trimming removed 1 base from V and 4 bases from J, with 10 bases in between. Germline CDR1 SQVTM, CDR2 ANQGSEA. CDR3: CSVEGRHSTEAFF. The CDR3 DNA follows: TGCAGCGTTGAAGGACGACACAGCACTGAAGCTTTCTTT.

The V call is TRBV15, the J call TRBJ2-7; TRBD2 aligns across 9 bases. The V segment lost 5 bases and the J segment 1 base; nucleotides outside the gene matches: 6. The CDR3 loop spans 15 amino acids. Germline V lookup: CDR1 LNHNV, CDR2 YYDKDF (reference sequence). The DNA for the CDR3 is TGTGCCACCAGCCCGGCAGCGGGGGGATCCTACGAGCAGTACTTC. It codes for CATSPAAGGSYEQYF. Full variable domain (outside the CDR3, taken from reference TRBV15 and TRBJ2-7): DAMVIQNPRYQVTQFGKPVTLSCSQTLNHNVMYWYQQKSSQAPKLLFHYYDKDFNNEADTPDNFQSRRPNTSFCFLDIRSPGLGDTAMYLCATSPAAGGSYEQYFGPGTRLTVT.

In this sample, this clone turned up a few times. V and J are TRBV7-2 and TRBJ1-1; TRBD1 agrees at 7 bases. In germline, CDR1 is SGHTA, CDR2 FQGNSA. J was trimmed by 0 bases and V by 5 bases; bases with no gene match: 9. The CDR3 covers 16 residues. CDR3: CASSPNRGRLNTEAFF. The CDR3 coding sequence is TGTGCCAGCAGCCCGAACAGGGGACGCCTGAACACTGAAGCTTTCTTT.

The chain couples TRBV2 to TRBJ2-2; 10 bases line up with TRBD1. Trimming cost V 8 bases and J 2 bases; bases outside gene matches: 8. Germline-derived CDR1 and CDR2 are SNHLY and FYNNEI. The CDR3 is 16 amino acids. The CDR3 is CASARQGALNTGELFF. DNA for the CDR3: TGTGCCAGCGCCCGACAGGGGGCGCTCAACACCGGGGAGCTGTTTTTT. Full variable domain (remainder filled in from reference TRBV2 and TRBJ2-2): EPEVTQTPSHQVTQMGQEVILRCVPISNHLYFYWYRQILGQKVEFLVSFYNNEISEKSEIFDDQFSVERPDGSNFTLKIRSTKLEDSAMYFCASARQGALNTGELFFGEGSRLTVL.

The gene calls are TRBV27 and TRBJ2-3; the match to TRBD2 covers 12 bases. The V gene end was trimmed by 7 bases and the J gene end by 0 bases; junction bases not matched to a gene: 8. Germline-derived CDR1 and CDR2 are MNHEY and SMNVEV (reference sequence). The CDR3 consists of 17 residues. The CDR3 DNA reads TGTGCCAGCACCTTACGACTAGCGGGAGAAAGCACAGATACGCAGTATTTT. Protein sequence: CASTLRLAGESTDTQYF.

Concerning this clone itself: This sample includes further DNA sequences coding for the same CDR3. The chain couples TRBV7-9 to TRBJ2-3, with 7 bases aligning to TRBD1. The V gene's germline CDR1 is SEHNR and CDR2 FQNEAQ (reference sequence). CDR3 length equals 15 residues. The V and J ends lost 4 bases and 0 bases, in that order; junction bases with no gene match: 4. The DNA of the CDR3 is TGTGCCAGCAGCTATGGGACAGATAGCACAGATACGCAGTATTTT. Translated, it gives CASSYGTDSTDTQYF. Variable domain in full (rest from reference TRBV7-9 and TRBJ2-3): DTGVSQNPRHKITKRGQNVTFRCDPISEHNRLYWYRQTLGQGPEFLTYFQNEAQLEKSRLLSDRFSAERPKGSFSTLEIQRTEQGDSAMYLCASSYGTDSTDTQYFGPGTRLTVL.

This clone was seen once. The V gene is TRBV30, the J gene TRBJ1-4; D unclear. Germline CDR1 reads GTSNPN; CDR2 reads SVGIG (reference sequence). With 0 bases removed from V and 8 bases from J, the gap between germline ends came to 7 bases. CDR3 length: 12 residues. The CDR3 DNA sequence: TGTGCCTGGAGTGTACAGTCAGAAAAACTGTTTTTT. Residues: CAWSVQSEKLFF.

V is TRBV5-3 and J is TRBJ1-5; 7 nucleotides line up with TRBD1. TRBV5-3 is labeled an ORF, and its function is uncertain. This CDR3 spans 17 amino acids. Losses at the gene ends were 0 bases for V and 7 bases for J; bases not matched to a gene: 13. CDR3 nucleotide sequence: TGTGCCAGAAGCTTGGAGGATACAGGGGAAACCAGACAGCCCCAGCATTTT. This encodes CARSLEDTGETRQPQHF.

The chain uses TRBV19 and TRBJ1-1; 7 bases match TRBD1. V gave up 8 bases and J gave up 1 base; unmatched junction bases: 7. Germline V lookup: CDR1 LNHDA, CDR2 SQIVND (reference sequence). This CDR3 contains 14 residues. The CDR3 nucleotides read TGTGCCAGTGCGCTGGGACAGACGAACACTGAAGCTTTCTTT. Its translation is CASALGQTNTEAFF. The full variable domain, its missing parts supplied by reference TRBV19 and TRBJ1-1, is DGGITQSPKYLFRKEGQNVTLSCEQNLNHDAMYWYRQDPGQGLRLIYYSQIVNDFQKGDIAEGYSVSREKKESFPLTVTSAQKNPTAFYLCASALGQTNTEAFFGQGTRLTVV.

This clone was seen a few times. The chain joins TRBV6-5 to TRBJ1-2; 7 nucleotides agree with TRBD1. Germline values: CDR1 MNHEY, CDR2 SVGAGI. The junction had 5 bases not matched to a gene; V was cut back by 5 bases and J by 5 bases. This CDR3 contains 13 residues. The CDR3 region has the DNA TGTGCCAGCAGTCCGACAGGGAGGTATGGCTACACCTTC. This sequence encodes CASSPTGRYGYTF.

The rearrangement links TRBV5-1 to TRBJ2-3; D is possibly TRBD2 (6 bases). Deletions cut 3 bases from V and 0 bases from J, with 8 bases between. Germline V CDR1 and CDR2: SGHRS, YFSETQ. The CDR3 is made up of 14 amino acids. The CDR3 protein is CASSSGVSTDTQYF. The DNA of the CDR3 is TGCGCCAGCAGCTCGGGAGTAAGCACAGATACGCAGTATTTT.

The chain combines TRBV11-3 with TRBJ1-2; 8 nucleotides line up with TRBD1. This CDR3 comprises 16 residues. V dropped 4 bases and J dropped 3; count of bases not matched to a gene: 10. Germline V CDR1 and CDR2: SGHNT, YENEEA. The CDR3 DNA reads TGTGCCAGCAGCTCCAATACAGGGGGTCTTGACTATGGCTACACCTTC. Translated, it gives CASSSNTGGLDYGYTF.

The chain links TRBV7-3 to TRBJ2-3, with D perhaps TRBD2 (6 bases). With 5 bases removed from V and 2 bases from J, the gap between germline ends came to 11 bases. CDR3 length: 14 amino acids. From germline, CDR1 is SGHTA and CDR2 FQGTGA. DNA for the CDR3: TGTGCCAGCAGCAATCGGGACTTCACAGATACGCAGTATTTT. Its protein product is CASSNRDFTDTQYF.

V usage is TRBV19 and J usage is TRBJ2-5, with TRBD1 matching over 9 bases. This CDR3 has 15 amino acids. Looked up from germline, CDR1 is LNHDA and CDR2 is SQIVND (reference sequence). J gave up 2 bases and V 5 bases, and 6 bases lay outside the gene matches. CDR3 nucleotide sequence: TGTGCCAGTAGTTACTACAGGGGGCGACAAGAGACCCAGTACTTC. It translates to CASSYYRGRQETQYF.

This clone was seen a handful of times. The chain links TRBV4-3 to TRBJ2-3; 7 positions agree with TRBD2. The germline V gene has CDR1 LGHNA and CDR2 YSLEER. The CDR3 runs to 16 residues. Losses at the gene ends were 0 bases for V and 1 base for J; bases not matched to a gene: 4. The CDR3 DNA follows: TGCGCCAGCAGCCAAGATTGGGCGGGGGGCACAGATACGCAGTATTTT. It translates to CASSQDWAGGTDTQYF.

This clone has only one observation. J is TRBJ2-3 and V is TRBV29-1, with TRBD1 matching 11 bases. The CDR3 runs 18 residues. V was clipped by 1 base and J by 5 bases; unmatched bases: 14. The germline V gene encodes CDR1 SQVTM and CDR2 ANQGSEA. The CDR3 DNA follows: TGCAGCGTTGAAGGGGATAAAATCGGGACAGGGGGGCGAGATACGCAGTATTTT. Its translation: CSVEGDKIGTGGRDTQYF.

The chain links TRBV6-5 to TRBJ2-3; the match to TRBD2 covers 10 bases. The CDR3 runs 13 residues. CDR1 is MNHEY and CDR2 is SVGAGI in the germline V gene. The V gene end was trimmed by 6 bases and the J gene end by 8 bases; junction bases not matched to a gene: 5. The CDR3 sequence is CASRSTSGSTQYF. CDR3 DNA: TGTGCCAGCAGGTCGACTAGCGGGTCTACGCAGTATTTT.

This clone has only a few counts. The chain is built from TRBV10-3 and TRBJ1-5; D remains unclear. The CDR3 is made up of 14 amino acids. From germline, CDR1 is ENHRY and CDR2 SYGVKD. Trimming cost V 0 bases and J 7 bases, with 10 bases left between them. The CDR3 sequence: CAISESGGLQPQHF. CDR3 DNA: TGTGCCATCAGTGAGTCGGGAGGGCTCCAGCCCCAGCATTTT.

This sequence joins TRBV5-4 and TRBJ1-1, with a tentative D call TRBD1 (5 bases). CDR1 is SGHNT, CDR2 YYREEE, per germline (reference sequence). Trimming cost V 4 bases and J 0 bases, with 16 bases left between them. This CDR3 is 16 amino acids long. The CDR3 protein is CASSPKLAGVNTEAFF. Here the CDR3 DNA reads TGTGCCAGCAGCCCGAAGCTGGCGGGGGTGAACACTGAAGCTTTCTTT.

The chain's CDR3 is CASSSTGRASEKLFF. CDR3 bases: TGCGCCAGCAGCTCTACAGGGAGGGCCAGTGAAAAACTGTTTTTT. V usage is TRBV5-1 and J usage is TRBJ1-4, with D possibly being TRBD1 (6 bases). The V end was cut by 3 bases, the J end by 7 bases, with 16 bases between. From germline, CDR1 is SGHRS and CDR2 YFSETQ. The CDR3 contains 15 residues.

The CDR3 DNA is TGTGCCAGCAGTATGCGCCGGGACAGGGCTTTGAACACTGAAGCTTTCTTT. It specifies CASSMRRDRALNTEAFF. The J gene is TRBJ1-1, the V gene TRBV28, with 9 bases lining up with TRBD1. V was pared by 5 bases and J by 0 bases, with 10 bases of the junction left unmatched. In germline, CDR1 is MDHEN, CDR2 SYDVKM. The CDR3 is made up of 17 amino acids.